The 25 T cell receptor beta chains presented below share a single source sample, sequenced in a study of blood T cell repertoires in COVID-19. Measured with immunoSEQ multiplex PCR; TCRdb has only the in-frame clones, and not every one. In the table there are fewer than 300,000 clones, over 75% of which are singletons. The sequenced sample consisted of peripheral blood. The origin of the receptors is a human donor in a cohort sampled during active COVID-19.

This clone was observed a handful of times. V is TRBV6-5 and J is TRBJ1-5; D gene unclear. The CDR3 is 12 residues long. The ends were cut back, 9 bases at V and 4 bases at J, with 10 bases in the middle. Germline assignment: CDR1 MNHEY and CDR2 SVGAGI. The CDR3 sequence: CASRRENQPQHF. CDR3 nucleotide sequence: TGTGCCAGTAGACGGGAAAATCAGCCCCAGCATTTT.

V usage is TRBV2 and J usage is TRBJ1-4, with D perhaps matching TRBD1 (6 bases). This CDR3 contains 12 residues. V gave up 3 bases and J gave up 10 bases, with 9 bases separating them. CDR1 and CDR2 (germline): SNHLY, FYNNEI. CDR3 region: CASSEGAGKLFF. CDR3 sequence (DNA): TGTGCCAGCAGTGAGGGGGCGGGAAAACTGTTTTTT. Complete variable domain (other parts from reference TRBV2 and TRBJ1-4): EPEVTQTPSHQVTQMGQEVILRCVPISNHLYFYWYRQILGQKVEFLVSFYNNEISEKSEIFDDQFSVERPDGSNFTLKIRSTKLEDSAMYFCASSEGAGKLFFGSGTQLSVL.

The rearrangement uses TRBV5-1 and TRBJ1-2; perhaps TRBD1 as D (5 bases). The CDR3 covers 15 residues. V lost 0 bases to trimming and J lost 6 bases, with 15 bases between them. CDR1 is SGHRS, CDR2 YFSETQ, per germline. This CDR3 is CASSLENRKENGYTF. As DNA, the CDR3 is TGCGCCAGCAGCTTGGAGAACAGGAAGGAAAATGGCTACACCTTC.

The chain has TRBV5-1 and TRBJ2-3, with D possibly TRBD2 on 6 matching bases. The CDR3 is 14 amino acids. Germline values: CDR1 SGHRS, CDR2 YFSETQ. Between the trimmed V and J ends, which lost 2 bases and 6 bases, there was a span of 13 bases. This chain's CDR3 is CASSFGGSRDTQYF. The CDR3 DNA reads TGCGCCAGCAGCTTCGGGGGTTCGAGGGATACGCAGTATTTT. The full variable domain, rest sourced from reference TRBV5-1 and TRBJ2-3, is KAGVTQTPRYLIKTRGQQVTLSCSPISGHRSVSWYQQTPGQGLQFLFEYFSETQRNKGNFPGRFSGRQFSNSRSEMNVSTLELGDSALYLCASSFGGSRDTQYFGPGTRLTVL.

The chain recombines TRBV9 with TRBJ1-2; D is uncertain. This CDR3 comprises 17 residues. Germline V lookup: CDR1 SGDLS, CDR2 YYNGEE. Deletions cut 6 bases from V and 1 base from J, with 22 bases between. CDR3 sequence (DNA): TGTGCCAGCACCCCCCAGCGTAGTACTCGCAGTAACTATGGCTACACCTTC. As protein: CASTPQRSTRSNYGYTF.

V gene TRBV24-1 combines with J gene TRBJ2-5; 7 bases are shared with TRBD1. Looked up from germline, CDR1 is KGHDR and CDR2 is SFDVKD. J gave up 0 bases and V 4 bases, and 7 bases lay outside the gene matches. The CDR3 extends over 16 amino acids. CDR3 sequence reads: CATSDRQGPYQETQYF. The CDR3 bases are TGTGCCACCAGTGACCGACAGGGCCCGTACCAAGAGACCCAGTACTTC.

The rearrangement joins TRBV7-2 to TRBJ2-3; D remains ambiguous. Germline loops: CDR1 SGHTA, CDR2 FQGNSA. CDR3 length: 13 residues. V lost 5 bases, J lost 6 bases, and 12 bases lay in between. CDR3 amino acids: CASSLNIRDTQYF. The CDR3 coding sequence is TGTGCCAGCAGCCTCAACATCCGCGATACGCAGTATTTT.

J is TRBJ2-5 and V is TRBV5-4, with 13 bases matching TRBD2. This CDR3 has 17 amino acids. V lost 1 base to trimming and J lost 4 bases; unmatched junction nucleotides: 7. Germline-derived CDR1 and CDR2 are SGHNT and YYREEE (reference sequence). The CDR3 protein is CASSLTSGRAGIETQYF. The DNA for the CDR3 is TGTGCCAGCAGCTTGACTAGCGGGAGGGCCGGAATAGAGACCCAGTACTTC. Variable domain in full (rest from reference TRBV5-4 and TRBJ2-5): ETGVTQSPTHLIKTRGQQVTLRCSSQSGHNTVSWYQQALGQGPQFIFQYYREEENGRGNFPPRFSGLQFPNYSSELNVNALELDDSALYLCASSLTSGRAGIETQYFGPGTRLLVL.

The chain carries TRBV5-4 and TRBJ2-3, with 13 positions matching TRBD2. Germline loops: CDR1 SGHNT, CDR2 YYREEE (reference sequence). Losses at the gene ends were 4 bases for V and 6 bases for J; bases not matched to a gene: 5. This CDR3 has 15 amino acids. The CDR3 is CASSARTSGSDTQYF. CDR3 in DNA: TGTGCCAGCAGCGCCCGGACTAGCGGGAGTGATACGCAGTATTTT.

V and J are TRBV3-1 (or the pseudogene TRBV3-2) and TRBJ2-1, with TRBD2 identical over 7 bases. Germline V gene lookup returns CDR1 LGHDT and CDR2 YNNKEL (reference sequence). The CDR3 contains 14 residues. The V and J ends lost 1 base and 9 bases, in that order; junction bases with no gene match: 6. CDR3 DNA: TGTGCCAGCAGCCAAGGGGAGGGAGGGACTGAGCAGTTCTTC. The encoded protein is CASSQGEGGTEQFF.

This rearrangement joins TRBV3-1 (or the pseudogene TRBV3-2) to TRBJ2-2, with D tentatively TRBD2 (5 bases). Germline V gene lookup returns CDR1 LGHDT and CDR2 YNNKEL (reference sequence). The length of the CDR3 is 12 residues. CDR3: CAASFGTGELFF. In DNA, the CDR3 is TGTGCTGCTAGCTTTGGCACCGGGGAGCTGTTTTTT.

The CDR3: CASQGGASTDTQYF. CDR3 DNA sequence: TGCGCCAGCCAGGGCGGGGCTAGCACAGATACGCAGTATTTT. This rearrangement joins TRBV5-1 to TRBJ2-3, with D possibly matching TRBD2 (6 bases). V was shortened by 7 bases and J by 0 bases, with 12 bases between the two germline ends. CDR1 and CDR2 (germline): SGHRS, YFSETQ. This CDR3 comprises 14 residues.

This clone has a handful of counts. The chain uses TRBV28 and TRBJ2-1, with 9 bases that match TRBD2. Trimming at V came to 5 bases and at J to 7 bases, leaving 9 bases not matched to a gene. Germline V CDR1 and CDR2: MDHEN, SYDVKM. This CDR3 region has 15 residues. The CDR3 loop is CASSISLAGRNEQFF. The DNA for the CDR3 is TGTGCCAGCAGTATTTCCCTAGCGGGGAGGAATGAGCAGTTCTTC.

CDR3 protein: CASSTSTAMNTEAFF. The CDR3 DNA sequence: TGTGCCAGCAGCACCTCGACAGCCATGAACACTGAAGCTTTCTTT. The chain is built from TRBV9 and TRBJ1-1; D is possibly TRBD1 (5 bases). Deletions cut 4 bases from V and 0 bases from J, with 13 bases between. The length of the CDR3 is 15 residues. Germline CDR1 and CDR2: SGDLS and YYNGEE.

The CDR3 DNA is TGTGCCAGCAGCTTACAGGGGGGCGGGATCGGGGTATACACTGAAGCTTTCTTT. Translated, it gives CASSLQGGGIGVYTEAFF. The V call is TRBV7-2, the J call TRBJ1-1; 7 bases are a match to TRBD1. Germline V gene lookup returns CDR1 SGHTA and CDR2 FQGNSA. Trimming removed 2 bases from V and 3 bases from J; junction bases left unmatched: 15. The CDR3 runs to 18 residues. Using reference TRBV7-2 and TRBJ1-1 for the parts outside the CDR3, the full variable domain is GAGVSQSPSNKVTEKGKDVELRCDPISGHTALYWYRQSLGQGLEFLIYFQGNSAPDKSGLPSDRFSAERTGGSVSTLTIQRTQQEDSAVYLCASSLQGGGIGVYTEAFFGQGTRLTVV.

This rearrangement joins TRBV5-1 to TRBJ1-4; D unclear. The germline CDR1 and CDR2 sequences are SGHRS and YFSETQ. V dropped 4 bases and J dropped 0 bases, with 7 bases sitting between them. There are 14 residues in the CDR3. The CDR3 coding sequence is TGCGCCAGCAGCCGACAAGCAACTAATGAAAAACTGTTTTTT. Its protein product is CASSRQATNEKLFF.

The CDR3 DNA reads TGTGCCAGCAGCTTAGGCCCTAGCGGGAGGTCCCAAGAGACCCAGTACTTC. Its translation is CASSLGPSGRSQETQYF. The chain has TRBV11-3 and TRBJ2-5; the match to TRBD2 covers 11 bases. The trim removed 1 base at V and 1 base at J, leaving 5 bases unmatched. The germline V gene encodes CDR1 SGHNT and CDR2 YENEEA. CDR3 length: 17 amino acids.

In its sample, this clone was seen a few times. The chain uses TRBV11-1 and TRBJ1-2; perhaps TRBD1 as D (5 bases). The CDR3 totals 13 residues. The V end was cut by 5 bases, the J end by 4 bases, with 11 bases between. Germline loops: CDR1 SGHAT, CDR2 FQDESV (reference sequence). The CDR3 region has the DNA TGTGCCAGCAGCACAACAGGAGCCTATGGCTACACCTTC. It encodes CASSTTGAYGYTF.

The chain is built from TRBV5-4 and TRBJ1-5; D ambiguous. The CDR3 is made up of 15 amino acids. Germline CDR1 SGHNT, CDR2 YYREEE (reference sequence). Trimming left V 3 bases short and J 4 bases short, with 14 bases between. CDR3: CASSSDPTGNQPQHF. Here the CDR3 DNA reads TGTGCCAGCAGCTCGGACCCGACGGGAAATCAGCCCCAGCATTTT. Together with reference TRBV5-4 and TRBJ1-5, the CDR3 gives the full variable domain: ETGVTQSPTHLIKTRGQQVTLRCSSQSGHNTVSWYQQALGQGPQFIFQYYREEENGRGNFPPRFSGLQFPNYSSELNVNALELDDSALYLCASSSDPTGNQPQHFGDGTRLSIL.

V usage is TRBV7-9 and J usage is TRBJ1-1; D call uncertain. The germline V gene encodes CDR1 SEHNR and CDR2 FQNEAQ (reference sequence). V lost 4 bases, J lost 1 base, and 10 bases lay in between. The CDR3 extends over 14 amino acids. In DNA form, the CDR3 reads TGTGCCAGCAGCTCGAGGATTGAGAACACTGAAGCTTTCTTT. It yields the protein CASSSRIENTEAFF. The full variable domain, rest sourced from reference TRBV7-9 and TRBJ1-1, is DTGVSQNPRHKITKRGQNVTFRCDPISEHNRLYWYRQTLGQGPEFLTYFQNEAQLEKSRLLSDRFSAERPKGSFSTLEIQRTEQGDSAMYLCASSSRIENTEAFFGQGTRLTVV.

V gene TRBV19 combines with J gene TRBJ2-1, with a tentative D call TRBD2 (7 bases). This CDR3 has 14 amino acids. The V end was cut by 7 bases, the J end by 2 bases, with 12 bases between. Germline V lookup: CDR1 LNHDA, CDR2 SQIVND (reference sequence). In DNA, the CDR3 is TGTGCCAGTAAGGGGGGGAGTCCCTACAATGAGCAGTTCTTC. The encoded protein is CASKGGSPYNEQFF.

The J gene is TRBJ2-5, the V gene TRBV7-9, with no clear D. Germline V gene sequence: CDR1 SEHNR, CDR2 FQNEAQ (reference sequence). V was clipped by 5 bases and J by 5 bases, with 6 bases between them. CDR3 length equals 11 residues. CDR3 in DNA: TGTGCCAGCAGCCCGGTCGAGACCCAGTACTTC. Translation gives CASSPVETQYF.

J is TRBJ1-2 and V is TRBV19; D unresolved. The germline V gene encodes CDR1 LNHDA and CDR2 SQIVND (reference sequence). The CDR3 spans 13 residues. The V gene lost 4 bases and the J gene lost 5 bases, with 11 bases spanning the gap. DNA for the CDR3: TGTGCCAGTAGTACTGCAAACTCATATGGCTACACCTTC. Protein sequence: CASSTANSYGYTF.

V usage is TRBV11-2 and J usage is TRBJ1-2; D is unresolved. Trimming took 0 bases from V and 5 from J, leaving 10 bases between them. The V gene's germline CDR1 is SGHAT and CDR2 FQNNGV. This CDR3 has 14 residues. CDR3 sequence reads: CASSLDRYSYGYTF. The CDR3 bases are TGTGCCAGCAGCTTAGACAGATATTCGTATGGCTACACCTTC.

V usage is TRBV5-1 and J usage is TRBJ2-3, with 8 nucleotides matching TRBD1. Germline V lookup: CDR1 SGHRS, CDR2 YFSETQ. This CDR3 is 16 amino acids long. With 0 bases clipped from V and 0 bases from J, the junction kept 3 bases outside the gene matches. CDR3 sequence: CASSLGQGISTDTQYF. CDR3 sequence (DNA): TGCGCCAGCAGCTTGGGACAGGGGATTAGCACAGATACGCAGTATTTT.